This T cell receptor beta chain was sequenced in a study of blood T cells in healthy people across ages. The study, taken as a whole, reports: More naive CD4+ cells and higher diversity were found in long-lived than in aged donors.

V was trimmed by 6 bases and J by 4 bases, leaving 17 bases between them. The germline V gene has CDR1 SNHLY and CDR2 FYNNEI. This CDR3 has 15 amino acids. The use of a sample-barcoded 5' primer and a J-beta primer mix characterized a second PCR of roughly 6 to 11 cycles. Each CDR3 protein is one row after TCRdb ran MiXCR on the 5' RACE reads. This table holds roughly 1.4 million distinct CDR3 sequences, approximately 59% found once. This clonotype has more than one count but fewer than ten. Its antigen is unidentified. The V call is TRBV2, the J call TRBJ2-3; maybe TRBD1 (6 bases). This clonotype was sampled from a man in his late teens or twenties in good health. Sequenced input: blood. The CDR3 bases are TGTGCCAGCAGCGAGAGGGACATTCTTTCAGATACGCAGTATTTT. It is translated as CASSERDILSDTQYF.